The clone carrying this TCR beta chain was observed at least ten times. What it binds is unknown. The data were taken from a study of breast tumors, draining lymph nodes, adjacent tissues. TCRdb reprocessed the multiplex PCR reads via MiXCR and lists one record per CDR3 protein. The profile covers 20,000 to 25,000 distinct CDR3 sequences, with 32% appearing a single time and 11% taken by the ten largest. Findings of the study overall: Most tumor T cells seemingly derive from lymph node, then expand in tumor. Compared with basal-like, luminal-like tumors shared significantly more repertoire with nontumor tissue. Tumor repertoires ranked between lymph nodes and nontumor tissue in diversity, with V and J gene preferences.

The germline V gene has CDR1 MGHRA and CDR2 YSYEKL. CDR3 length equals 15 residues. The V segment lost 0 bases and the J segment 5 bases; nucleotides outside the gene matches: 2. The source is a female donor with breast cancer. Some clones in this sample may be carry-over from other donors' samples. The chain recombines TRBV4-1 with TRBJ2-1; 9 bases match TRBD1. Specimen: breast tumor tissue. CDR3 in DNA: TGCGCCAGCAGCCAAGAAGGGACAGGGCACAATGAGCAGTTCTTC. Amino acids: CASSQEGTGHNEQFF.